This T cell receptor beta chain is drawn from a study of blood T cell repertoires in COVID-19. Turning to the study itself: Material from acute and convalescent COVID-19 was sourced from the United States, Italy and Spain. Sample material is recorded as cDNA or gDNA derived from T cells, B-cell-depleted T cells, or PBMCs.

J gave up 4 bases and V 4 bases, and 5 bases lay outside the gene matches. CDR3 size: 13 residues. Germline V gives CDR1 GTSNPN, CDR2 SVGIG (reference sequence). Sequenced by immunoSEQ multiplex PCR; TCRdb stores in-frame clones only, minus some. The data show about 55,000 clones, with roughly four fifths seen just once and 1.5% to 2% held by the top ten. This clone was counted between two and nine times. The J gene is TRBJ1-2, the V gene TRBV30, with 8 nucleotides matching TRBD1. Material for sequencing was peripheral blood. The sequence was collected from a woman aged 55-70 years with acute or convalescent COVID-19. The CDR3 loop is CAWNRDRPYGYTF. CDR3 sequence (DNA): TGTGCCTGGAATAGGGACAGGCCCTATGGCTACACCTTC.